These T cell receptor beta chains were read from a single sample in a study of blood T cell repertoires in COVID-19. The assay was immunoSEQ multiplex PCR, and TCRdb's table has in-frame clones only and misses some. The sample has roughly 280,000 clones, around 90% seen once. Sequencing was done on a sample of peripheral blood. These receptors were taken from a man aged 45-60 years with acute or convalescent COVID-19. Both conserved end residues are part of each CDR3. Fields, in order: J gene, clone size, D gene, V gene, CDR3 DNA, CDR3 protein. The D gene is left open where the match is weak. Rows may omit the clone size; those that give it use once, few, many or a size class.

j_call: TRBJ2-7; clone_size: .; d_call: TRBD1; v_call: TRBV7-7; cdr3_nt: TGTGCTAGCAGCTCCCCGGGACAGGGGGCACTCGAGCAGTACTTC; cdr3_aa: CASSSPGQGALEQYF
j_call: TRBJ1-2; clone_size: .; d_call: .; v_call: TRBV10-3; cdr3_nt: TGTGCCATCAGTGAGTCCCCCCTAGGCTACACCTTC; cdr3_aa: CAISESPLGYTF
j_call: TRBJ2-1; clone_size: .; d_call: TRBD2; v_call: TRBV6-5; cdr3_nt: TGTGCCAGCGGGCCTAGCGGGGGAACGTACAATGAGCAGTTCTTC; cdr3_aa: CASGPSGGTYNEQFF
j_call: TRBJ2-3; clone_size: .; d_call: TRBD2; v_call: TRBV5-1; cdr3_nt: TGCGCCAGCAGCACCCTTAGCGGGGGGGCCCTAGATACGCAGTATTTT; cdr3_aa: CASSTLSGGALDTQYF
j_call: TRBJ1-1; clone_size: .; d_call: .; v_call: TRBV24-1; cdr3_nt: TGTGCCACCCTTCGCCACAGCACTGAAGCTTTCTTT; cdr3_aa: CATLRHSTEAFF
j_call: TRBJ2-1; clone_size: .; d_call: TRBD1; v_call: TRBV19; cdr3_nt: TGTGCCAGTAGTATAGATCCCGGACAGGGGGCGCGGAGATGGATCTTC; cdr3_aa: CASSIDPGQGARRWIF
j_call: TRBJ1-1; clone_size: .; d_call: TRBD1; v_call: TRBV5-1; cdr3_nt: TGCGCCAGCAGCTGGACAGGGACGACGAACACTGAAGCTTTCTTT; cdr3_aa: CASSWTGTTNTEAFF
j_call: TRBJ1-3; clone_size: .; d_call: TRBD1; v_call: TRBV5-1; cdr3_nt: TGCGCCAGCACCCCAGGACAGGGCCCTCTCTCTGGAAACACCATATATTTT; cdr3_aa: CASTPGQGPLSGNTIYF
j_call: TRBJ2-2; clone_size: .; d_call: .; v_call: TRBV30; cdr3_nt: TGTGCCTGGAGTGTACGGGACAACGCTGAGCTGTTTTTT; cdr3_aa: CAWSVRDNAELFF
j_call: TRBJ1-1; clone_size: once; d_call: TRBD1; v_call: TRBV11-2; cdr3_nt: TGTGCCAGCAGCCTCGGGGGGACAGGCGGGGTTTGGGAAGCTTTCTTT; cdr3_aa: CASSLGGTGGVWEAFF
j_call: TRBJ1-1; clone_size: .; d_call: .; v_call: TRBV7-3; cdr3_nt: TGTGCCAGCAGCCCCGGGGGGGGCGAAGCTTTCTTT; cdr3_aa: CASSPGGGEAFF
j_call: TRBJ2-5; clone_size: .; d_call: TRBD2; v_call: TRBV2; cdr3_nt: TGTGCCAGCAGTGAGGGCGGGGGGGAGACCCAGTACTTC; cdr3_aa: CASSEGGGETQYF
j_call: TRBJ2-1; clone_size: .; d_call: TRBD1; v_call: TRBV7-9; cdr3_nt: TGTGCCAGCAGCTTTTGGACAGGGGGCATTGATGAGCAGTTCTTC; cdr3_aa: CASSFWTGGIDEQFF
j_call: TRBJ1-5; clone_size: .; d_call: TRBD1; v_call: TRBV30; cdr3_nt: TGTGCCTGGAGCCCCGGACAGGGAAATCAGCCCCAGCATTTT; cdr3_aa: CAWSPGQGNQPQHF
j_call: TRBJ1-2; clone_size: .; d_call: .; v_call: TRBV9; cdr3_nt: TGTGCCAGCAGCGTAGGGACTGAGGATTTACATGGCTACACCTTC; cdr3_aa: CASSVGTEDLHGYTF
j_call: TRBJ2-1; clone_size: .; d_call: TRBD1; v_call: TRBV14; cdr3_nt: TGTGCCAGCAGCCAAGGACAGGGCGATGAGCAGTTCTTC; cdr3_aa: CASSQGQGDEQFF
j_call: TRBJ2-3; clone_size: .; d_call: TRBD1; v_call: TRBV6-5; cdr3_nt: TGTGCCAGCAGTTTAACGGACAGGCCCGATACGCAGTATTTT; cdr3_aa: CASSLTDRPDTQYF
j_call: TRBJ1-6; clone_size: .; d_call: TRBD1; v_call: TRBV3-1/TRBV3-2; cdr3_nt: TGTGCCAGCAGCCACGACAGGGTAACTTCACCCCTCCACTTT; cdr3_aa: CASSHDRVTSPLHF
j_call: TRBJ1-2; clone_size: .; d_call: TRBD1; v_call: TRBV4-1; cdr3_nt: TGCGCCAGCAGCCTTAGGACAGGGGACCACTATGGCTACACCTTC; cdr3_aa: CASSLRTGDHYGYTF
j_call: TRBJ2-1; clone_size: .; d_call: TRBD1; v_call: TRBV5-1; cdr3_nt: TGCGCCAGCAGCCCACGGACAGGGGACAATGAGCAGTTCTTC; cdr3_aa: CASSPRTGDNEQFF
j_call: TRBJ2-7; clone_size: .; d_call: TRBD1; v_call: TRBV15; cdr3_nt: TGTGCCACCAGCAACCTCCCGGATGGACAGGGAAATTACGAGCAGTACTTC; cdr3_aa: CATSNLPDGQGNYEQYF
j_call: TRBJ1-2; clone_size: .; d_call: TRBD1; v_call: TRBV6-5; cdr3_nt: TGTGCCAGCAGTTACTCGGGACAGGGGGATGGCTACACCTTC; cdr3_aa: CASSYSGQGDGYTF
j_call: TRBJ2-1; clone_size: .; d_call: .; v_call: TRBV12-5; cdr3_nt: TGTGCTAGTGGTTTAGCCGGGACTCTCAATGAGCAGTTCTTC; cdr3_aa: CASGLAGTLNEQFF
j_call: TRBJ2-1; clone_size: .; d_call: .; v_call: TRBV11-2; cdr3_nt: TGTGCCAGCAGCTTAGCGGGGATCTCCTACAATGAGCAGTTCTTC; cdr3_aa: CASSLAGISYNEQFF
j_call: TRBJ2-5; clone_size: .; d_call: TRBD2; v_call: TRBV5-1; cdr3_nt: TGCGCCAGCAGCCTTCGGACTAGCGGGGCAGGGGAGACCCAGTACTTC; cdr3_aa: CASSLRTSGAGETQYF
j_call: TRBJ1-4; clone_size: .; d_call: TRBD1; v_call: TRBV2; cdr3_nt: TGTGCCAGCAGTGTACGTCAGGGGGCAGGTGAAAAACTGTTTTTT; cdr3_aa: CASSVRQGAGEKLFF
j_call: TRBJ2-7; clone_size: .; d_call: TRBD2; v_call: TRBV2; cdr3_nt: TGTGCCAGTGGGACTAGCGGGATCCCGCACTTC; cdr3_aa: CASGTSGIPHF
j_call: TRBJ2-1; clone_size: .; d_call: TRBD2; v_call: TRBV9; cdr3_nt: TGTGCCAGCAGCGCCCGGACGGGGGGGGAGTTGAATGAGCAGTTCTTC; cdr3_aa: CASSARTGGELNEQFF
j_call: TRBJ2-1; clone_size: .; d_call: .; v_call: TRBV7-9; cdr3_nt: TGTGCCAGCAGCTCAACCACAGGGTATAATGAGCAGTTCTTC; cdr3_aa: CASSSTTGYNEQFF
j_call: TRBJ2-3; clone_size: .; d_call: .; v_call: TRBV7-3; cdr3_nt: TGTGCCAGCAGCTTAGGCGGGATGTTGGATACGCAGTATTTT; cdr3_aa: CASSLGGMLDTQYF
j_call: TRBJ1-1; clone_size: once; d_call: .; v_call: TRBV7-9; cdr3_nt: TGTGCCAGCAGCTTAGTAGAGCCGGGAATGAACACTGAAGCTTTCTTT; cdr3_aa: CASSLVEPGMNTEAFF
j_call: TRBJ1-1; clone_size: once; d_call: .; v_call: TRBV9; cdr3_nt: TGTGCCAGCAGCGTTTTTTCGGTAATGAACACTGAAGCTTTCTTT; cdr3_aa: CASSVFSVMNTEAFF
j_call: TRBJ2-2; clone_size: .; d_call: TRBD1; v_call: TRBV27; cdr3_nt: TGTGCCAGCAGTTCCACAGGGGGTACCGGGGAGCTGTTTTTT; cdr3_aa: CASSSTGGTGELFF
j_call: TRBJ2-5; clone_size: .; d_call: .; v_call: TRBV19; cdr3_nt: TGTGCCACCAAACGAGGAGACTTACAAGAGACCCAGTACTTC; cdr3_aa: CATKRGDLQETQYF
j_call: TRBJ2-4; clone_size: .; d_call: .; v_call: TRBV7-9; cdr3_nt: TGTGCCAGCAGCTTAGGGGCGCTACCGGGGGCCAAAAACATTCAGTACTTC; cdr3_aa: CASSLGALPGAKNIQYF
j_call: TRBJ1-3; clone_size: .; d_call: .; v_call: TRBV6-6; cdr3_nt: TGTGCCAGCAGTTACTCGGGGCCCTCTGGAAACACCATATATTTT; cdr3_aa: CASSYSGPSGNTIYF
j_call: TRBJ2-3; clone_size: .; d_call: TRBD1; v_call: TRBV18; cdr3_nt: TGTGCCAGCTCACCCGGACAGGGGCCCCCCACAGATACGCAGTATTTT; cdr3_aa: CASSPGQGPPTDTQYF
j_call: TRBJ1-5; clone_size: few; d_call: TRBD1; v_call: TRBV27; cdr3_nt: TGTGCCAGCAGATCCATCTCCGGGACAGGTAAACAGCCCCAGCATTTT; cdr3_aa: CASRSISGTGKQPQHF
j_call: TRBJ2-6; clone_size: once; d_call: .; v_call: TRBV6-5; cdr3_nt: TGTGCCAGCAGTTGGAGCTCGGGGGCCAACGTCCTGACTTTC; cdr3_aa: CASSWSSGANVLTF
j_call: TRBJ2-7; clone_size: .; d_call: TRBD1; v_call: TRBV7-3; cdr3_nt: TGTGCCAGCAGCAAGGGACAGCAATACGAGCAGTACTTC; cdr3_aa: CASSKGQQYEQYF
j_call: TRBJ2-7; clone_size: .; d_call: TRBD1; v_call: TRBV7-9; cdr3_nt: TGTGCCAGCAGCCGAGGACAGGGGGCTCGATACGAGCAGTACTTC; cdr3_aa: CASSRGQGARYEQYF
j_call: TRBJ1-1; clone_size: .; d_call: .; v_call: TRBV4-1; cdr3_nt: TGCGCCAGCAGCCAAGGCTTTGGTGGGGGGGACACTGAAGCTTTCTTT; cdr3_aa: CASSQGFGGGDTEAFF
j_call: TRBJ2-2; clone_size: few; d_call: .; v_call: TRBV10-1; cdr3_nt: TGCGCCAGCAGCGTCAGGGCCGGGGAGCTGTTTTTT; cdr3_aa: CASSVRAGELFF
j_call: TRBJ1-2; clone_size: .; d_call: TRBD1; v_call: TRBV29-1; cdr3_nt: TGCAGCGTTGATGGCGGTTGGGGGACAGCACCATCCTATGGCTACACCTTC; cdr3_aa: CSVDGGWGTAPSYGYTF
j_call: TRBJ2-2; clone_size: .; d_call: .; v_call: TRBV13; cdr3_nt: TGTGCCAGCAGCTTAGGGCCCCTACGGCGGGGACCGAACACCGGGGAGCTGTTTTTT; cdr3_aa: CASSLGPLRRGPNTGELFF
j_call: TRBJ2-1; clone_size: .; d_call: .; v_call: TRBV10-3; cdr3_nt: TGTGCCATCAGAGAAGGACCACAGAAGGGGTCTGAGCAGTTCTTC; cdr3_aa: CAIREGPQKGSEQFF
j_call: TRBJ1-2; clone_size: .; d_call: .; v_call: TRBV2; cdr3_nt: TGTGCCAGCATTTCGAATACCGGGACAAACTATGGCTACACCTTC; cdr3_aa: CASISNTGTNYGYTF
j_call: TRBJ2-7; clone_size: .; d_call: .; v_call: TRBV19; cdr3_nt: TGTGCCAGTAGTACGTGGAGCGACTCCTACGAGCAGTACTTC; cdr3_aa: CASSTWSDSYEQYF
j_call: TRBJ1-4; clone_size: .; d_call: .; v_call: TRBV18; cdr3_nt: TGTGCCAGCTCACCACCGTGGTCAGGGCACAATGAAAAACTGTTTTTT; cdr3_aa: CASSPPWSGHNEKLFF
j_call: TRBJ2-7; clone_size: .; d_call: TRBD1; v_call: TRBV5-1; cdr3_nt: TGCGCCAGCAGCCAGGCGGGACAGGGGGCTTACGAGCAGTACTTC; cdr3_aa: CASSQAGQGAYEQYF
j_call: TRBJ2-3; clone_size: .; d_call: .; v_call: TRBV12-3/TRBV12-4; cdr3_nt: TGTGCCAGCAGTTTAGCTGAGGGTACGCAGTATTTT; cdr3_aa: CASSLAEGTQYF